These 20 T cell receptor beta chains share one sample of origin, sequenced in a study of CD8+ T cells in alopecia areata. cDNA reverse transcribed from extracted RNA served as the sequencing template. Using immunoSEQ multiplex PCR, the repertoire was profiled, and TCRdb retains in-frame clones only, with some absent. The table records some 190,000 clones, more than 55% of them present only once. Treatment indicated: oral pan-JAK inhibitor, 5-10 mg twice daily. The material sequenced was CD4+ T cells sorted from blood, taken around week 50, from a patient treated with tofacitinib. These receptors were obtained from a human donor with alopecia areata.

A single count supports this clone. V usage is TRBV11-2 and J usage is TRBJ2-2, with 8 bases matching TRBD1. Germline CDR1 and CDR2: SGHAT and FQNNGV. CDR3 length: 16 amino acids. The trim removed 1 base at V and 4 bases at J, leaving 5 bases unmatched. The chain's CDR3 is CASSLGQGAGTGELFF. The CDR3 DNA sequence: TGTGCCAGCAGCTTAGGCCAGGGGGCTGGCACCGGGGAGCTGTTTTTT.

The chain combines TRBV29-1 with TRBJ2-5, with D possibly called TRBD1 or TRBD2 (5 bases each). With 3 bases removed from V and 5 bases from J, the gap between germline ends came to 19 bases. CDR3 length: 15 amino acids. Germline V lookup: CDR1 SQVTM, CDR2 ANQGSEA. CDR3 amino acids: CSVEDRGGSKETQYF. For the CDR3, the DNA is TGCAGCGTTGAGGATCGGGGCGGGTCCAAGGAGACCCAGTACTTC.

The chain links TRBV29-1 to TRBJ1-5; TRBD1 aligns across 7 bases. This CDR3 contains 13 residues. CDR1 is SQVTM and CDR2 is ANQGSEA in the germline V gene. After removal of 7 bases from V and 4 bases from J, the junction contained 7 bases not matched to a gene. The CDR3 is CSAKGAANQPQHF. The CDR3 nucleotides are TGCAGCGCGAAGGGGGCGGCTAATCAGCCCCAGCATTTT.

V and J are TRBV30 and TRBJ1-5, with 11 bases fitting TRBD1. Trimming at V came to 3 bases and at J to 2 bases, leaving 0 bases not matched to a gene. This CDR3 contains 14 residues. Germline-derived CDR1 and CDR2 are GTSNPN and SVGIG (reference sequence). The CDR3 sequence: CAWRGQGGNQPQHF. The CDR3 bases are TGTGCCTGGAGGGGACAGGGGGGCAATCAGCCCCAGCATTTT.

This chain connects TRBV7-2 to TRBJ1-1; D ambiguous. The CDR3 runs to 11 residues. CDR1 is SGHTA and CDR2 is FQGNSA in the germline V gene. With 2 bases removed from V and 8 bases from J, the gap between germline ends came to 6 bases. CDR3 in DNA: TGTGCCAGCAGCTTAAGGTCAGAAGCTTTCTTT. It codes for CASSLRSEAFF.

This sequence joins TRBV27 and TRBJ2-2; D not certain. V was cut by 2 bases and J by 0 bases, with 4 bases left in between. The germline V gene encodes CDR1 MNHEY and CDR2 SMNVEV (reference sequence). This CDR3 is built from 14 residues. CDR3 sequence (DNA): TGTGCCAGCAGTTTACAGTCGAACACCGGGGAGCTGTTTTTT. It yields the protein CASSLQSNTGELFF.

The gene calls are TRBV2 and TRBJ2-1, with D possibly being TRBD1 (5 bases). With 4 bases removed from V and 6 bases from J, the gap between germline ends came to 13 bases. CDR1 and CDR2 from the germline V gene are SNHLY and FYNNEI. CDR3 size: 14 residues. CDR3 sequence: CASSGATVLNEQFF. In nucleotides, the CDR3 is TGTGCCAGCAGTGGGGCGACAGTTCTCAATGAGCAGTTCTTC.

The J gene is TRBJ1-5, the V gene TRBV6-1; the D gene is possibly TRBD1 (5 bases). Germline V gene sequence: CDR1 MNHNS, CDR2 SASEGT. The CDR3 totals 15 residues. V lost 2 bases and J 2 bases, leaving 10 bases between the germline ends. The CDR3 DNA reads as TGTGCCAGCAGTGAAAGGGGTAAGGGCAATCAGCCCCAGCATTTT. Translated: CASSERGKGNQPQHF.

The genes are TRBV30 and TRBJ2-1, with a tentative D call TRBD2 (7 bases). Germline CDR1 is GTSNPN and CDR2 is SVGIG (reference sequence). The CDR3 has 15 residues. The germline V and J ends were trimmed by 0 bases and 4 bases, with 13 bases remaining between them. The CDR3 reads CAWSVRGGRYNEQFF. CDR3 in DNA: TGTGCCTGGAGTGTACGCGGGGGCCGGTACAATGAGCAGTTCTTC.

The chain carries TRBV4-3 and TRBJ2-3, with TRBD2 matching 10 bases. The trim removed 4 bases at V and 0 bases at J, leaving 13 bases unmatched. The CDR3 consists of 19 residues. Per germline, CDR1 LGHNA and CDR2 YSLEER. The CDR3 here is CASSRTAGASGGSTDTQYF. The CDR3 DNA follows: TGCGCCAGCAGCCGAACCGCCGGGGCTAGCGGGGGTAGCACAGATACGCAGTATTTT.

The chain joins TRBV9 to TRBJ2-3; D tentatively reads TRBD1 or TRBD2 (5 bases each). CDR3 size: 13 residues. Germline assignment: CDR1 SGDLS and CDR2 YYNGEE. The V end lost 4 bases, the J end lost 5 bases, and 11 bases lay between the germline ends. The CDR3 bases are TGTGCCAGCAGCACCACGAGGGGAGATACGCAGTATTTT. It yields the protein CASSTTRGDTQYF. Full variable domain (outside the CDR3, taken from reference TRBV9 and TRBJ2-3): DSGVTQTPKHLITATGQRVTLRCSPRSGDLSVYWYQQSLDQGLQFLIQYYNGEERAKGNILERFSAQQFPDLHSELNLSSLELGDSALYFCASSTTRGDTQYFGPGTRLTVL.

The genes are TRBV7-2 and TRBJ1-5, with unresolved D. The CDR3 runs to 17 residues. Germline lookup yields CDR1 SGHTA and CDR2 FQGNSA. Trimming shortened V by 1 base and J by 2 bases, and 15 bases separated the two germline ends. CDR3 sequence (DNA): TGTGCCAGCAGCTTAGAACTCGGTCCCCGTGGCAATCAGCCCCAGCATTTT. This sequence encodes CASSLELGPRGNQPQHF.

CDR3 nucleotides: TGCGCCAGCAGCTTTGAAACAGGGGGCTCCTACGAGCAGTACTTC. Protein product: CASSFETGGSYEQYF. The chain carries TRBV5-1 and TRBJ2-7; 8 bases line up with TRBD1. V lost 2 bases to trimming and J lost 0 bases; unmatched junction nucleotides: 4. The CDR3 consists of 15 residues. Germline CDR1 and CDR2: SGHRS and YFSETQ. Supplemented by reference TRBV5-1 and TRBJ2-7, the full variable domain reads KAGVTQTPRYLIKTRGQQVTLSCSPISGHRSVSWYQQTPGQGLQFLFEYFSETQRNKGNFPGRFSGRQFSNSRSEMNVSTLELGDSALYLCASSFETGGSYEQYFGPGTRLTVT.

This clone was found a few times. This chain joins TRBV25-1 and TRBJ2-7, with a possible D match to TRBD2 (6 bases). From germline, CDR1 is MGHDK and CDR2 SYGVNS. Trimming pared 6 bases from V and 6 bases from J, leaving 12 bases between. The CDR3 runs 12 residues. CDR3 bases: TGTGCCAGCAGCCCAGGACTAAGCGAGCAGTACTTC. Protein: CASSPGLSEQYF.

This sequence joins TRBV4-2 and TRBJ1-5; D uncertain. Trimming took 0 bases from V and 1 from J, leaving 16 bases between them. Germline loops: CDR1 LGHNA, CDR2 YNFKEQ. The CDR3 spans 18 residues. In nucleotides, the CDR3 is TGTGCCAGCAGCCAAGATGCGGGAGTGGGCTGGAGCAATCAGCCCCAGCATTTT. It codes for CASSQDAGVGWSNQPQHF.

This clone occurred a few times. This rearrangement joins TRBV7-2 to TRBJ2-5, with 9 bases fitting TRBD2. CDR1 is SGHTA, CDR2 FQGNSA, per germline. After removal of 2 bases from V and 0 bases from J, the junction contained 7 bases not matched to a gene. CDR3 length: 17 residues. The CDR3 region has the DNA TGTGCCAGCAGCTTAACTGGTCTAGCGGGGAACCAAGAGACCCAGTACTTC. Translating gives CASSLTGLAGNQETQYF. Complete variable domain (other parts from reference TRBV7-2 and TRBJ2-5): GAGVSQSPSNKVTEKGKDVELRCDPISGHTALYWYRQSLGQGLEFLIYFQGNSAPDKSGLPSDRFSAERTGGSVSTLTIQRTQQEDSAVYLCASSLTGLAGNQETQYFGPGTRLLVL.

The J gene is TRBJ2-5, the V gene TRBV30; no firm D call. Between the trimmed V and J ends, which lost 2 bases and 2 bases, there was a span of 3 bases. The CDR3 runs 11 residues. CDR1 and CDR2 (germline): GTSNPN, SVGIG (reference sequence). Written as DNA, the CDR3 is TGTGCCTGGAGTACGCAAGAGACCCAGTACTTC. This translates into CAWSTQETQYF. Looking up the rest from reference TRBV30 and TRBJ2-5 gives the full variable domain: SQTIHQWPATLVQPVGSPLSLECTVEGTSNPNLYWYRQAAGRGLQLLFYSVGIGQISSEVPQNLSASRPQDRQFILSSKKLLLSDSGFYLCAWSTQETQYFGPGTRLLVL.

CDR3 DNA sequence: TGTGCCAGCAGCTTAGATCTCTTTGAAGCTTTCTTT. Its translation is CASSLDLFEAFF. The chain recombines TRBV11-2 with TRBJ1-1; D remains unclear. The CDR3 loop spans 12 amino acids. Germline CDR1 reads SGHAT; CDR2 reads FQNNGV. V was pared by 0 bases and J by 7 bases, with 6 bases between.

The chain carries TRBV5-6 and TRBJ1-1, with D tentatively TRBD1 (5 bases). Trimming removed 5 bases from V and 6 bases from J, with 11 bases in between. This CDR3 is built from 12 residues. Germline V gene sequence: CDR1 SGHDT, CDR2 YYEEEE. CDR3: CASRLREAEAFF. The CDR3 nucleotides are TGTGCCAGCAGACTCAGGGAGGCTGAAGCTTTCTTT.

V gene TRBV29-1 combines with J gene TRBJ1-1; D is possibly TRBD1 (5 bases). CDR3 length: 13 amino acids. V dropped 7 bases and J dropped 1 base, with 13 bases sitting between them. The germline V gene has CDR1 SQVTM and CDR2 ANQGSEA. DNA of the CDR3: TGCAGCGCGTCTGGACATAGGAACACTGAAGCTTTCTTT. The encoded protein is CSASGHRNTEAFF. The full variable domain, rest sourced from reference TRBV29-1 and TRBJ1-1, is SAVISQKPSRDICQRGTSLTIQCQVDSQVTMMFWYRQQPGQSLTLIATANQGSEATYESGFVIDKFPISRPNLTFSTLTVSNMSPEDSSIYLCSASGHRNTEAFFGQGTRLTVV.